The 7 T cell receptor beta chains listed next were all sequenced from one sample in a study of T cells after yellow fever vaccination (dated by TCRdb to about 2019). The library was made by 5' RACE. Reads for this sample came from an Illumina NovaSeq 6000. Starting from the raw public reads, TCRdb applied fastp trimming at Q25, assembled clones with MiXCR and retained in-frame beta chains. Merged by CDR3 protein, the rows form single entries marked with the most common genes and DNA. For this sample the table gives over 250,000 distinct CDR3 sequences, of which around 4.9% were detected only once. Clones ranked in the top ten supply roughly 3.5% of the sample. The meaning of the sample's treatment or condition label: live attenuated yellow fever vaccine strain. Source: CD4+ T cells sorted from PBMCs, taken on the day of the yellow fever booster vaccination. These TCRs come from a man younger than 35 who received the YFV17D yellow fever vaccine.

This clonotype has a handful of counts. The chain joins TRBV5-1 to TRBJ1-1, with D perhaps matching TRBD1 (5 bases). This CDR3 contains 15 residues. Germline V lookup: CDR1 SGHRS, CDR2 YFSETQ. V lost 5 bases and J 4 bases, leaving 18 bases between the germline ends. The CDR3 bases are TGCGCCAGCAGTTTTGGCCTCGGGACGGGCACTGAAGCTTTCTTT. Translation: CASSFGLGTGTEAFF.

This clonotype was seen ten or more times. This sequence joins TRBV4-2 and TRBJ1-1, with D perhaps matching TRBD1 (6 bases). V was pared by 0 bases and J by 4 bases, with 9 bases between. This CDR3 comprises 14 residues. CDR1 and CDR2 (germline): LGHNA, YNFKEQ. CDR3: CASSQDGGRTEAFF. In DNA, the CDR3 is TGTGCCAGCAGCCAAGATGGGGGGCGCACTGAAGCTTTCTTT.

This clonotype was picked up many times. This rearrangement joins TRBV7-2 to TRBJ2-2; unclear D gene. Germline assignment: CDR1 SGHTA and CDR2 FQGNSA. The CDR3 runs 14 residues. V was clipped by 5 bases and J by 1 base, with 8 bases between them. The CDR3 loop reads CASSPSRNTGELFF. The DNA of the CDR3 is TGTGCCAGCAGCCCATCAAGGAACACCGGGGAGCTGTTTTTT.

This clonotype was observed a handful of times. CDR3 loop: CASSYQARTDTQYF. As DNA, the CDR3 is TGTGCCAGCAGTTATCAGGCGCGCACAGATACGCAGTATTTT. V is TRBV6-2 or TRBV6-3 and J is TRBJ2-3; D ambiguous. The CDR3 runs to 14 residues. V was shortened by 3 bases and J by 1 base, with 8 bases between the two germline ends. Germline CDR1 reads MNHEY; CDR2 reads SVGEGT.

This clonotype showed up just a few times. V usage is TRBV5-1 and J usage is TRBJ2-2; D unclear. Trimming pared 5 bases from V and 10 bases from J, leaving 21 bases between. Germline CDR1 is SGHRS and CDR2 is YFSETQ. The length of the CDR3 is 15 residues. The CDR3 loop is CASSPTLATTSELFF. The CDR3 coding sequence is TGCGCCAGCAGTCCTACCTTGGCTACGACATCGGAGCTGTTTTTT.

The genes are TRBV2 and TRBJ2-5; D is perhaps TRBD2 (5 bases). This CDR3 spans 15 amino acids. Trimming removed 7 bases at V and 3 bases at J, with 18 bases between. CDR1 SNHLY and CDR2 FYNNEI come from the germline V gene. The CDR3 coding sequence is TGTGCCAGCATGAGATATGGTCTAGCCAAAGAGACCCAGTACTTC. Translating gives CASMRYGLAKETQYF.

This rearrangement joins TRBV7-9 to TRBJ1-2, with a weak D call TRBD1 (5 bases). The V end lost 1 base, the J end lost 10 bases, and 16 bases lay between the germline ends. The CDR3 has 14 amino acids. The V gene's germline CDR1 is SEHNR and CDR2 FQNEAQ (reference sequence). CDR3 nucleotides: TGTGCCAGCAGCTTAGACGGGGCGGTCAGGTCCTACACCTTC. It yields the protein CASSLDGAVRSYTF.